This T cell receptor beta chain was sequenced for a study of CD4 T cells in relation to SARS-CoV-2 and coronaviruses. Study background: Shared crossreactive spike epitopes were mapped to their HLA restriction.

Before the COVID-19 pandemic, during about 2011-2019, CD4+ T cells were taken from unexposed donors. Isolation of CD4+ T cells took place after approximately 10 days in culture. Cells permitting, SARS-CoV-2 S/N and four cold-coronavirus spikes were tested on unexposed-donor CD4+ T cells. Sequencing was performed with immunoSEQ multiplex PCR; in TCRdb, only in-frame clones are kept and a portion is missing. The repertoire consists of roughly 15,000 clones, with 82% occurring once and the leading ten covering roughly 33%. CDR3 length: 15 residues. V was clipped by 6 bases and J by 4 bases; unmatched bases: 8. Germline lookup yields CDR1 MNHEY and CDR2 SMNVEV (reference sequence). This clone was seen a few times. Antigen: not known.

The V and J genes are TRBV27 and TRBJ1-5, with 8 bases aligning to TRBD1. Sequencing input: CD4+ T cells from PBMCs, cultured in vitro. The source of this sequence is a human donor in good health. The CDR3 DNA reads TGTGCCAGCAGGGTCGGACAGGGCCTGAATCAGCCCCAGCATTTT. This sequence encodes CASRVGQGLNQPQHF.